Included here is one TCR beta chain sequence, with context. The ends were cut back, 6 bases at V and 0 bases at J, with 9 bases in the middle. Germline CDR1 is DFQATT and CDR2 is SNEGSKA (reference sequence). The CDR3 has 14 residues. The sample comes from a study of blood T cells in healthy people across ages. Overall study context: T cells yielded about one barcoded beta molecule per two cells through template switching.

Donor samples were obtained from healthy Caucasian individuals from Russia, aged about 6 to 95. The extraction recovered at least 5 micrograms of total RNA per sample. PCR was performed a second time for roughly 7 to 11 cycles using a sample-barcoded 5' primer and a J-beta primer mix. TCRdb used MiXCR to reprocess the 5' RACE reads, holding one entry per CDR3 protein. The sample consists of 1 million to 1.2 million distinct CDR3 sequences, about two fifths of them appearing once. The V call is TRBV20-1, the J call TRBJ2-6, with D uncertain. Sequenced: blood. The TCR comes from a man aged 18 to 29 in good health. The CDR3 is CSAERISGANVLTF. In DNA form, the CDR3 reads TGCAGTGCGGAGAGGATCTCTGGGGCCAACGTCCTGACTTTC.